This TCR beta chain was retrieved from a study of neoadjuvant nivolumab and ipilimumab in lung cancer. Produced via immunoSEQ multiplex PCR; TCRdb's table is partial and in-frame only. The sample holds several thousand clones, 77% seen once. This clone has only one observation. Its target is not known. Regarding the study as a whole: Pretherapy blood TCR richness correlated positively with resected tumor richness. TCR richness and clonality were higher in tumors than adjacent uninvolved lung. Only two of four nivolumab-treated tumors gained richness and clonality by surgery. A small number of samples were TCR sequenced.

V lost 4 bases, J lost 7 bases, and 4 bases stayed unmatched. Germline loops: CDR1 MNHEY, CDR2 SVGAGI. The CDR3 extends over 15 amino acids. The material sequenced was adjacent normal lung tissue, taken after neoadjuvant nivolumab, alone or with ipilimumab, at or shortly before surgery. This clonotype originated in an adult with non-small cell lung cancer. V gene TRBV6-5 combines with J gene TRBJ2-3, with TRBD2 matching 14 bases. The CDR3 DNA sequence: TGTGCCAGCAGTTTAGGGACTAGCGGGGGTAATACGCAGTATTTT. It specifies CASSLGTSGGNTQYF.